This T cell receptor beta chain came from a study of beta chain features in type 1 diabetes. Study-level information: Sorted cells, roughly 100,000,000 in number, were examined across all samples. General study results and limits: Significant though moderate, a shortening of TCRB CDR3s appeared in all four CD4+ subsets of Type 1 diabetes patients. A greater similarity of naive, central memory and Treg TCRB repertoires was seen among patients than among healthy donors.

Sequenced material consisted of expressed TCRB transcripts (all of the isolated RNA was reverse transcribed). The assay was immunoSEQ multiplex PCR, and TCRdb's table has in-frame clones only and misses some. Counted here are 640,000 or so clones, 13% occurring once; the ten biggest clones make up 0.022%. V was pared by 0 bases and J by 4 bases, with 9 bases between. This CDR3 region has 14 residues. The germline V gene has CDR1 GTSNPN and CDR2 SVGIG (reference sequence). This clone appeared a few times. Its specificity is unknown. Other DNA sequences of this sample code for an identical CDR3. Material: naive CD4+ T cells from blood. The TCR originated in a man younger than 35 with type 1 diabetes. The chain links TRBV30 to TRBJ2-2, with a weak D call TRBD1 (6 bases). The CDR3 DNA sequence: TGTGCCTGGAGTGTAGGGGGTGGCACCGGGGAGCTGTTTTTT. It is translated as CAWSVGGGTGELFF.